The 10 T cell receptor beta chains below were found in one sample sequenced in a study of blood T cell repertoires in COVID-19. Data came from immunoSEQ multiplex PCR; TCRdb stores just in-frame clones and leaves some out. This table holds about 250,000 clones, nearly 90% found once. Input material: PBMCs or T cells enriched from blood (not recorded which). Receptors were obtained from a woman aged 25 to 39 with acute COVID-19.

This chain connects TRBV27 to TRBJ1-6, with a tentative D call TRBD1 (5 bases). CDR3 size: 14 residues. The V end was cut by 0 bases, the J end by 9 bases, with 9 bases between. Germline CDR1 MNHEY, CDR2 SMNVEV (reference sequence). The chain's CDR3 is CASSLSRVRSPLHF. CDR3 nucleotide sequence: TGTGCCAGCAGTTTATCCAGGGTTCGTTCACCCCTCCACTTT.

The genes are TRBV7-6 and TRBJ1-6; 10 bases are a match to TRBD1. V lost 2 bases, J lost 7 bases, and 5 bases stayed unmatched. In germline, CDR1 is SGHVS, CDR2 FNYEAQ. The CDR3 is 16 residues long. CDR3: CASSLNVGQGNSPLHF. The CDR3 DNA sequence: TGTGCCAGCAGCTTAAACGTGGGACAGGGGAATTCACCCCTCCACTTT.

The chain's CDR3 is CASSSGGGRRYGYTF. The CDR3, as DNA: TGTGCCAGCAGCTCCGGGGGGGGTCGGAGGTATGGCTACACCTTC. This chain connects TRBV11-2 to TRBJ1-2; D perhaps matches TRBD1 (5 bases). Trimming pared 4 bases from V and 5 bases from J, leaving 17 bases between. Germline-derived CDR1 and CDR2 are SGHAT and FQNNGV. The CDR3 extends over 15 amino acids.

The chain is built from TRBV5-4 and TRBJ2-7; tentative D call: TRBD2 (6 bases). The CDR3 length is 13 residues. Trimming removed 4 bases at V and 0 bases at J, with 8 bases between. CDR1 SGHNT and CDR2 YYREEE come from the germline V gene (reference sequence). CDR3 protein: CASSRRGSYEQYF. DNA for the CDR3: TGTGCCAGCAGCAGGCGGGGCTCCTACGAGCAGTACTTC.

The rearrangement uses TRBV5-6 and TRBJ1-2, with D hard to call. V shed 1 base and J shed 4 bases, with 8 bases lying between them. The CDR3 covers 13 residues. Germline V gives CDR1 SGHDT, CDR2 YYEEEE. The CDR3 loop reads CASSLLQSYGYTF. Here the CDR3 DNA reads TGTGCCAGCAGCTTGTTACAGAGCTATGGCTACACCTTC.

The chain is built from TRBV5-1 and TRBJ1-1; 7 nucleotides agree with TRBD1. Germline V CDR1 and CDR2: SGHRS, YFSETQ. CDR3 length: 13 residues. V shed 2 bases, J shed 6 bases, and the junction held 4 bases outside the gene matches. The CDR3 reads CASSLGRGSEAFF. The CDR3 DNA sequence: TGCGCCAGCAGCTTAGGCAGGGGGTCTGAAGCTTTCTTT.

In its sample, this clone was seen a few times. J is TRBJ2-6 and V is TRBV27; unclear D gene. This CDR3 spans 13 amino acids. V lost 4 bases to trimming and J lost 4 bases, with 5 bases between them. CDR1 is MNHEY and CDR2 is SMNVEV in the germline V gene (reference sequence). The CDR3 bases are TGTGCCAGCAGTTCGTTCGGGGCCAACGTCCTGACTTTC. Translating it yields CASSSFGANVLTF.

The chain recombines TRBV10-3 with TRBJ2-7; 7 nucleotides line up with TRBD1. Germline assignment: CDR1 ENHRY and CDR2 SYGVKD. V shed 0 bases and J 4 bases; nucleotides not matched to a gene: 3. The CDR3 length is 14 residues. CDR3: CAISESTGWYEQYF. In nucleotides, the CDR3 is TGTGCCATCAGTGAGTCGACAGGGTGGTACGAGCAGTACTTC.

This chain links TRBV9 with TRBJ2-1; 7 nucleotides line up with TRBD1. The germline V gene encodes CDR1 SGDLS and CDR2 YYNGEE. Trimming at V came to 3 bases and at J to 0 bases, leaving 3 bases not matched to a gene. This CDR3 contains 15 residues. CDR3 sequence: CASSAQGSSYNEQFF. Here the CDR3 DNA reads TGTGCCAGCAGCGCACAGGGGAGCTCCTACAATGAGCAGTTCTTC.

The CDR3 here is CAIRPEGNSPLHF. Here the CDR3 DNA reads TGTGCCATCCGACCCGAGGGTAATTCACCCCTCCACTTT. The gene calls are TRBV10-3 and TRBJ1-6; no clear D. Per germline, CDR1 ENHRY and CDR2 SYGVKD. The ends were cut back, 8 bases at V and 6 bases at J, with 11 bases in the middle. The CDR3 length is 13 residues.